The rows below give T cell receptor beta chains drawn from one sample of a study of blood T cell repertoires in COVID-19. Sequenced by immunoSEQ multiplex PCR; TCRdb stores in-frame clones only, minus some. The table includes under 40,000 clones, about 85% detected once. Sequencing was performed on peripheral blood. The receptors were gathered from a woman older than 75 with active or convalescent COVID-19. Each CDR3 is given with its conserved first and last residue. The D gene is left open where the match is weak.

d_call: -
cdr3_length: 13
v_call: TRBV27
j_call: TRBJ2-7
cdr3_aa: CVSTYQFAGEQYF

d_call: TRBD2
cdr3_length: 13
v_call: TRBV3-1/TRBV3-2
j_call: TRBJ2-1
cdr3_aa: CASRAGGPNEQFF

d_call: TRBD2
cdr3_length: 18
v_call: TRBV7-6
j_call: TRBJ2-3
cdr3_aa: CASSLVVSGGAGLDTQYF

d_call: -
cdr3_length: 14
v_call: TRBV19
j_call: TRBJ1-5
cdr3_aa: CASSLGQTNQPQHF

d_call: TRBD2
cdr3_length: 18
v_call: TRBV3-1/TRBV3-2
j_call: TRBJ2-2
cdr3_aa: CASSQYWAAGDNTGELFF

d_call: TRBD2
cdr3_length: 18
v_call: TRBV5-4
j_call: TRBJ2-3
cdr3_aa: CASSPGASGGARADTQYF

d_call: -
cdr3_length: 18
v_call: TRBV28
j_call: TRBJ1-6
cdr3_aa: CASSFFRSQRLEDSPLHF

d_call: TRBD1
cdr3_length: 14
v_call: TRBV9
j_call: TRBJ2-1
cdr3_aa: CASSVGQGNNEQFF

d_call: TRBD2
cdr3_length: 16
v_call: TRBV19
j_call: TRBJ2-1
cdr3_aa: CASSPQPTSPNNEQFF

d_call: TRBD1
cdr3_length: 15
v_call: TRBV19
j_call: TRBJ2-7
cdr3_aa: CASSIEGTGIYEQYF

d_call: -
cdr3_length: 15
v_call: TRBV4-1
j_call: TRBJ1-6
cdr3_aa: CASSLRERDNSPLHF

d_call: TRBD1
cdr3_length: 15
v_call: TRBV18
j_call: TRBJ2-7
cdr3_aa: CASSPWDRYPYEQYF

d_call: -
cdr3_length: 13
v_call: TRBV27
j_call: TRBJ1-5
cdr3_aa: CASSLRGNQPQHF

d_call: -
cdr3_length: 17
v_call: TRBV2
j_call: TRBJ1-2
cdr3_aa: CASSEAPRGGIFYGYTF

d_call: TRBD1
cdr3_length: 14
v_call: TRBV5-6
j_call: TRBJ2-7
cdr3_aa: CASSETGATYEQYF

d_call: TRBD1
cdr3_length: 17
v_call: TRBV28
j_call: TRBJ1-5
cdr3_aa: CASSLWGQGASNQPQHF

d_call: TRBD1
cdr3_length: 15
v_call: TRBV5-1
j_call: TRBJ2-7
cdr3_aa: CASSSITGGSYEQYF

d_call: TRBD1
cdr3_length: 15
v_call: TRBV5-4
j_call: TRBJ2-2
cdr3_aa: CASSQGRGTTGELFF

d_call: -
cdr3_length: 14
v_call: TRBV27
j_call: TRBJ2-1
cdr3_aa: CASASWQTYNEQFF

d_call: -
cdr3_length: 15
v_call: TRBV7-8
j_call: TRBJ2-2
cdr3_aa: CASSTVQVDSGELFF

d_call: -
cdr3_length: 13
v_call: TRBV20-1
j_call: TRBJ2-2
cdr3_aa: CSASPGFTGELFF

d_call: TRBD1
cdr3_length: 14
v_call: TRBV7-9
j_call: TRBJ1-5
cdr3_aa: CASSLGDRWEPQHF

d_call: -
cdr3_length: 23
v_call: TRBV21-1
j_call: TRBJ2-2
cdr3_aa: CASSTKRYVSFRDSFRNTGELFF

d_call: TRBD2
cdr3_length: 15
v_call: TRBV19
j_call: TRBJ2-7
cdr3_aa: CASSTLAGAPTGQYF

d_call: -
cdr3_length: 12
v_call: TRBV19
j_call: TRBJ1-1
cdr3_aa: CASSIWGAEAFF

d_call: TRBD1
cdr3_length: 14
v_call: TRBV6-6
j_call: TRBJ1-1
cdr3_aa: CASSSRDRDTEAFF

d_call: TRBD1
cdr3_length: 15
v_call: TRBV7-6
j_call: TRBJ1-2
cdr3_aa: CASSPFDREPGGYTF

d_call: -
cdr3_length: 13
v_call: TRBV19
j_call: TRBJ1-2
cdr3_aa: CASRLQGSGGYTF

d_call: -
cdr3_length: 13
v_call: TRBV12-5
j_call: TRBJ2-7
cdr3_aa: CASGLVRSYEQYF

d_call: -
cdr3_length: 18
v_call: TRBV5-4
j_call: TRBJ1-3
cdr3_aa: CASSSRPGHRLSGNTIYF

d_call: TRBD2
cdr3_length: 15
v_call: TRBV18
j_call: TRBJ2-3
cdr3_aa: CASSPGGGEADTQYF

d_call: -
cdr3_length: 14
v_call: TRBV5-5
j_call: TRBJ1-2
cdr3_aa: CASSLAAGFDGYTF

d_call: TRBD2
cdr3_length: 14
v_call: TRBV9
j_call: TRBJ2-1
cdr3_aa: CASSRGGSYNEQFF

d_call: -
cdr3_length: 14
v_call: TRBV3-1/TRBV3-2
j_call: TRBJ2-7
cdr3_aa: CASSQHRQSYEQYF

d_call: -
cdr3_length: 12
v_call: TRBV24-1
j_call: TRBJ2-7
cdr3_aa: CAAGQGPGGQYF

d_call: -
cdr3_length: 11
v_call: TRBV5-1
j_call: TRBJ2-3
cdr3_aa: CASTGTDTQYF

d_call: TRBD2
cdr3_length: 14
v_call: TRBV14
j_call: TRBJ2-5
cdr3_aa: CASSQERGRTAQYF

d_call: -
cdr3_length: 15
v_call: TRBV5-1
j_call: TRBJ2-1
cdr3_aa: CASSGGLGSDNEQFF

d_call: TRBD2
cdr3_length: 16
v_call: TRBV27
j_call: TRBJ2-4
cdr3_aa: CASRILAGGSKNIQYF

d_call: -
cdr3_length: 15
v_call: TRBV18
j_call: TRBJ1-2
cdr3_aa: CASSQAEGYNYGYTF

d_call: -
cdr3_length: 19
v_call: TRBV1
j_call: TRBJ2-3
cdr3_aa: CTSSQESTSGGESTDTQYF

d_call: TRBD1
cdr3_length: 15
v_call: TRBV18
j_call: TRBJ1-6
cdr3_aa: CASSPPDRADSPLHF

d_call: -
cdr3_length: 15
v_call: TRBV19
j_call: TRBJ1-2
cdr3_aa: CASKLRQTAPYGYTF

d_call: -
cdr3_length: 16
v_call: TRBV11-2
j_call: TRBJ2-3
cdr3_aa: CASSLDRAGSTDTQYF

d_call: -
cdr3_length: 14
v_call: TRBV13
j_call: TRBJ2-7
cdr3_aa: CASSFRDKPYEQYF

d_call: -
cdr3_length: 14
v_call: TRBV5-1
j_call: TRBJ2-7
cdr3_aa: CASSLGHAVYEQYF

d_call: -
cdr3_length: 14
v_call: TRBV30
j_call: TRBJ1-2
cdr3_aa: CAWSPMRLLYRPDF

d_call: -
cdr3_length: 16
v_call: TRBV25-1
j_call: TRBJ2-6
cdr3_aa: CASKGGLGAGANVLTF

d_call: -
cdr3_length: 15
v_call: TRBV9
j_call: TRBJ2-1
cdr3_aa: CASSVDEAPYNEQFF

d_call: -
cdr3_length: 14
v_call: TRBV9
j_call: TRBJ1-6
cdr3_aa: CASSVELLNSPLHF

d_call: -
cdr3_length: 13
v_call: TRBV30
j_call: TRBJ1-4
cdr3_aa: CAWSAGFNEKLFF

d_call: -
cdr3_length: 12
v_call: TRBV6-5
j_call: TRBJ1-6
cdr3_aa: CASRRTETPLHF

d_call: TRBD1
cdr3_length: 14
v_call: TRBV4-2
j_call: TRBJ2-7
cdr3_aa: CASSQVGQGDEQYF